Listed below are T cell receptor beta chains from one sample, sequenced in a study of T cells after yellow fever vaccination. TCRdb re-analysed the 5' RACE reads in MiXCR, keeping a single row per CDR3 protein. Of 250,000 or so distinct CDR3 sequences in the sample, 6.9% were seen once. The sample was CD4+ T cells sorted from PBMCs, taken 15 days after the yellow fever booster vaccination. The receptors stem from a man in his thirties or forties who received the YFV17D yellow fever vaccine. The CDR3 runs from the conserved cysteine through the conserved F or W. The order of the fields is CDR3 protein, CDR3 DNA, V gene, D gene, J gene, clone size. A D gene is named only where the DNA matches it firmly. Only part of the rows carry a size: once, few, many, or a class if the clone is expanded.

CDR3aa: CASGGRDQSYNEQFF; CDR3nt: TGTGCCAGCGGCGGGCGGGACCAATCCTACAATGAGCAGTTCTTC; v_gene: TRBV6-5; d_gene: NA; j_gene: TRBJ2-1; abundance: many
CDR3aa: CASQREGRTDTQYF; CDR3nt: TGTGCCAGCCAGCGGGAGGGCAGGACAGATACGCAGTATTTT; v_gene: TRBV2; d_gene: TRBD2; j_gene: TRBJ2-3; abundance: few
CDR3aa: CASSLGGKELFF; CDR3nt: TGCGCCAGCAGCTTGGGGGGGAAGGAGCTGTTTTTT; v_gene: TRBV5-1; d_gene: NA; j_gene: TRBJ2-2; abundance: NA
CDR3aa: CASKDRGNSPLHF; CDR3nt: TGTGCCAGCAAGGACAGGGGTAATTCACCCCTCCACTTT; v_gene: TRBV3-1; d_gene: TRBD1; j_gene: TRBJ1-6; abundance: NA
CDR3aa: CASSLSGQGAVEQYF; CDR3nt: TGTGCCAGCAGTTTAAGTGGACAGGGGGCTGTTGAGCAGTACTTC; v_gene: TRBV27; d_gene: TRBD1; j_gene: TRBJ2-7; abundance: few
CDR3aa: CASSARTSGPLISYNEQFF; CDR3nt: TGTGCCAGCAGCGCCCGGACTAGCGGGCCGCTCATCTCCTACAATGAGCAGTTCTTC; v_gene: TRBV6-4; d_gene: TRBD2; j_gene: TRBJ2-1; abundance: many
CDR3aa: CASSLAGGYEQYF; CDR3nt: TGTGCCAGCAGCTTAGCAGGCGGTTACGAGCAGTACTTC; v_gene: TRBV7-2; d_gene: NA; j_gene: TRBJ2-7; abundance: many
CDR3aa: CASSLRGSAKAFF; CDR3nt: TGTGCCAGCAGTTTACGGGGGTCAGCCAAAGCTTTCTTT; v_gene: TRBV27; d_gene: NA; j_gene: TRBJ1-1; abundance: NA
CDR3aa: CASSPQGNTGELFF; CDR3nt: TGTGCCAGCAGCCCACAGGGTAACACCGGGGAGCTGTTTTTT; v_gene: TRBV18; d_gene: NA; j_gene: TRBJ2-2; abundance: many
CDR3aa: CASSFGLAESTDTQYF; CDR3nt: TGCGCCAGCAGCTTTGGACTAGCGGAGTCCACAGATACGCAGTATTTT; v_gene: TRBV5-1; d_gene: TRBD2; j_gene: TRBJ2-3; abundance: few
CDR3aa: CASMGQGDQPQHF; CDR3nt: TGTGCCAGTATGGGGCAGGGGGATCAGCCCCAGCATTTT; v_gene: TRBV19; d_gene: TRBD1; j_gene: TRBJ1-5; abundance: NA
CDR3aa: CARAWTRSEQYF; CDR3nt: TGTGCCAGGGCCTGGACCCGATCCGAGCAGTACTTC; v_gene: TRBV6-5; d_gene: NA; j_gene: TRBJ2-7; abundance: few
CDR3aa: CASSLAARTDEQYF; CDR3nt: TGCGCCAGCAGCTTGGCGGCGCGGACAGACGAGCAGTACTTC; v_gene: TRBV5-1; d_gene: NA; j_gene: TRBJ2-7; abundance: few
CDR3aa: CASSLGTTGTGELFF; CDR3nt: TGCGCCAGCAGCTTGGGGACCACAGGGACCGGGGAGCTGTTTTTT; v_gene: TRBV5-1; d_gene: NA; j_gene: TRBJ2-2; abundance: many
CDR3aa: CSAARANEETQYF; CDR3nt: TGCAGTGCTGCGCGGGCTAACGAAGAGACCCAGTACTTC; v_gene: TRBV20-1; d_gene: NA; j_gene: TRBJ2-5; abundance: many
CDR3aa: CASSLDQGSYNSPLHF; CDR3nt: TGCGCCAGCAGCTTGGACCAGGGCTCCTATAATTCACCCCTCCACTTT; v_gene: TRBV5-1; d_gene: NA; j_gene: TRBJ1-6; abundance: NA
CDR3aa: CATSDHRQPSYNEQFF; CDR3nt: TGTGCCACCAGTGATCATCGACAGCCCTCCTACAATGAGCAGTTCTTC; v_gene: TRBV24-1; d_gene: NA; j_gene: TRBJ2-1; abundance: NA
CDR3aa: CASSPSGTGVSAHLHF; CDR3nt: TGCGCCAGCAGCCCGTCCGGGACCGGGGTATCGGCACACCTCCACTTT; v_gene: TRBV5-1; d_gene: NA; j_gene: TRBJ1-6; abundance: NA
CDR3aa: CASSLGAGRADTQYF; CDR3nt: TGTGCCAGCAGCTTAGGGGCGGGAAGGGCAGATACGCAGTATTTT; v_gene: TRBV7-2; d_gene: NA; j_gene: TRBJ2-3; abundance: NA
CDR3aa: CSAQGSGSTDTQYF; CDR3nt: TGCAGTGCTCAGGGGAGCGGGAGCACAGATACGCAGTATTTT; v_gene: TRBV20-1; d_gene: NA; j_gene: TRBJ2-3; abundance: NA
CDR3aa: CASSGALGPGANVLTF; CDR3nt: TGTGCCAGCAGCGGGGCCTTGGGTCCCGGGGCCAACGTCCTGACTTTC; v_gene: TRBV5-4; d_gene: NA; j_gene: TRBJ2-6; abundance: NA
CDR3aa: CASTDGTSTYEQYF; CDR3nt: TGTGCCAGTACTGACGGGACTAGCACCTACGAGCAGTACTTC; v_gene: TRBV19; d_gene: TRBD2; j_gene: TRBJ2-7; abundance: few
CDR3aa: CASNSLLGGSKPNEQFF; CDR3nt: TGTGCCAGCAACTCCCTCCTCGGGGGGAGTAAACCCAATGAGCAGTTCTTC; v_gene: TRBV12-3/TRBV12-4; d_gene: TRBD2; j_gene: TRBJ2-1; abundance: few
CDR3aa: CASSSPGPPYEQYF; CDR3nt: TGTGCCAGCAGCTCGCCAGGGCCTCCCTACGAGCAGTACTTC; v_gene: TRBV7-2; d_gene: NA; j_gene: TRBJ2-7; abundance: many
CDR3aa: CASSSRPEHRQETQYF; CDR3nt: TGTGCCAGCAGTTCACGTCCGGAACACAGGCAAGAGACCCAGTACTTC; v_gene: TRBV6-2/TRBV6-3; d_gene: NA; j_gene: TRBJ2-5; abundance: NA
CDR3aa: CASSFVVGTEEAFF; CDR3nt: TGCGCCAGCAGCTTTGTGGTCGGGACAGAAGAAGCTTTCTTT; v_gene: TRBV5-1; d_gene: TRBD1; j_gene: TRBJ1-1; abundance: few
CDR3aa: CASSYGLDSSYEQYF; CDR3nt: TGTGCCAGCAGCTATGGACTCGACTCTTCTTACGAGCAGTACTTC; v_gene: TRBV6-2/TRBV6-3; d_gene: NA; j_gene: TRBJ2-7; abundance: few
CDR3aa: CASSSGLAEITDTQYF; CDR3nt: TGTGCCAGCAGTTCAGGACTAGCGGAGATCACAGATACGCAGTATTTT; v_gene: TRBV28; d_gene: TRBD2; j_gene: TRBJ2-3; abundance: many
CDR3aa: CASSLAQSGGTGELFF; CDR3nt: TGTGCCAGCAGCTTAGCGCAGAGCGGGGGCACCGGGGAGCTGTTTTTT; v_gene: TRBV7-2; d_gene: TRBD2; j_gene: TRBJ2-2; abundance: NA